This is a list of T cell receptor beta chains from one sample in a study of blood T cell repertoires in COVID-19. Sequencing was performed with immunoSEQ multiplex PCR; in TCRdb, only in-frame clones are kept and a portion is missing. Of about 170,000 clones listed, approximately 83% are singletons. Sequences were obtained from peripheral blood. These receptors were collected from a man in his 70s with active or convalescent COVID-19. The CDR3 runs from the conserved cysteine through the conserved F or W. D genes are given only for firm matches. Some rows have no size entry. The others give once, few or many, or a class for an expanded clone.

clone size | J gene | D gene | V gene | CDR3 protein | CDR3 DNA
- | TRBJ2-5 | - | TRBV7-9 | CASSLAGQGGVETQYF | TGTGCCAGCAGCTTAGCCGGGCAGGGAGGAGTGGAGACCCAGTACTTC
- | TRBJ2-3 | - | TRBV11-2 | CASSLRQRTDTQYF | TGTGCCAGCAGCCTCCGACAGCGCACAGATACGCAGTATTTT
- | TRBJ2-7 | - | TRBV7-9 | CASSSLSVTGYEQYF | TGTGCCAGCAGCTCCCTCTCTGTGACAGGCTACGAGCAGTACTTC
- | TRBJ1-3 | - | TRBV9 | CASSVALRSSGNTIYF | TGTGCCAGCAGCGTAGCACTAAGGAGCTCTGGAAACACCATATATTTT
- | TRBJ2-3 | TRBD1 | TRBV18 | CASSLRTGTGFFTDTQYF | TGTGCCAGCTCACTACGAACCGGGACAGGGTTTTTTACAGATACGCAGTATTTT
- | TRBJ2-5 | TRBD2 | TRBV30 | CAWSVRGGTQYF | TGTGCCTGGAGTGTACGGGGGGGGACCCAGTACTTC
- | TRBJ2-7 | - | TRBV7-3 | CASSPHPLRIPYEQYF | TGTGCCAGCAGCCCCCACCCACTCAGGATTCCCTACGAGCAGTACTTC
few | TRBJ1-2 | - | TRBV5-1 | CASSLNGGNYGYTF | TGCGCCAGCAGCTTGAACGGGGGTAACTATGGCTACACCTTC
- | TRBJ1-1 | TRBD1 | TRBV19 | CASNTGQAGRGAFF | TGTGCCAGTAATACGGGACAGGCAGGTCGGGGAGCTTTCTTT
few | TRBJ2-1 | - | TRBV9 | CASSVASWGDEQFF | TGTGCCAGCAGCGTAGCTTCCTGGGGGGATGAGCAGTTCTTC
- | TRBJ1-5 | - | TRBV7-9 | CASSLGGTRNNQPQHF | TGTGCCAGCAGCTTAGGGGGGACAAGAAACAATCAGCCCCAGCATTTT
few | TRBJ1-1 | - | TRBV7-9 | CASSPTGRTEAFF | TGTGCCAGCAGCCCGACAGGTCGCACTGAAGCTTTCTTT
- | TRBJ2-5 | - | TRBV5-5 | CASSLQGEGRTQYF | TGTGCCAGCAGCTTACAGGGAGAAGGGCGGACCCAGTACTTC
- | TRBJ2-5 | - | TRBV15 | CATSRDRAGETQYF | TGTGCCACCAGCAGAGACAGGGCTGGGGAGACCCAGTACTTC
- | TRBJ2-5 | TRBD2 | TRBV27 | CASSTRLAMALETQYF | TGTGCCAGCAGTACCCGACTAGCGATGGCATTGGAGACCCAGTACTTC
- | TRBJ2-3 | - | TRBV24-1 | CATSDPVVDTQYF | TGTGCCACCAGTGACCCCGTTGTAGATACGCAGTATTTT
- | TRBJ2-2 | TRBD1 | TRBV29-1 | CSVATGAKAPGELFF | TGCAGCGTGGCGACAGGGGCCAAGGCCCCCGGGGAGCTGTTTTTT
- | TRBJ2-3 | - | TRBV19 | CASSIGRAGDTQYF | TGTGCCAGTAGTATCGGTCGGGCGGGAGATACGCAGTATTTT
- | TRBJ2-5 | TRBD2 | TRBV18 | CASSLGLAGKETQYF | TGTGCCAGCTCACTCGGACTAGCGGGAAAAGAGACCCAGTACTTC
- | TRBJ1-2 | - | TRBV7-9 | CASSLVPSVGGYGYTF | TGTGCCAGCAGCTTAGTACCTTCGGTCGGGGGCTATGGCTACACCTTC
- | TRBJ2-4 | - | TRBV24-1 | CATSEGQLAKNIQYF | TGTGCCACCAGTGAGGGACAACTAGCCAAAAACATTCAGTACTTC
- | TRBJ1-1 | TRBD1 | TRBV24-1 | CATSVRPGQGFCLYTEAFF | TGTGCCACCAGTGTTAGACCGGGACAGGGTTTCTGTTTGTACACTGAAGCTTTCTTT
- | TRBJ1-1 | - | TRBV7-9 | CASSQFQGNTEAFF | TGTGCCAGCAGCCAATTCCAGGGTAACACTGAAGCTTTCTTT
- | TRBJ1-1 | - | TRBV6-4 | CAPPGGMDTEAFF | TGTGCCCCCCCGGGCGGGATGGACACTGAAGCTTTCTTT
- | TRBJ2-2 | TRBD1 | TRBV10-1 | CASSNPGQGTGELFF | TGCGCCAGCAGTAATCCGGGACAGGGGACCGGGGAGCTGTTTTTT
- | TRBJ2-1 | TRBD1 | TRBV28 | CASRNQGAHSYNEQFF | TGTGCCAGCAGGAATCAGGGGGCCCACTCCTACAATGAGCAGTTCTTC
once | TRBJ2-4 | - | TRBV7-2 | CASSLEYAGNIQYF | TGTGCCAGCAGCTTAGAGTATGCGGGGAACATTCAGTACTTC
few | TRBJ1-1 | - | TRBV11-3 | CASRQTGNTEAFF | TGTGCCAGCAGGCAAACAGGTAACACTGAAGCTTTCTTT
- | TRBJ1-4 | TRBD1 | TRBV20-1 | CSASSGTVKEKLFF | TGCAGTGCTAGTTCCGGGACAGTTAAGGAAAAACTGTTTTTT
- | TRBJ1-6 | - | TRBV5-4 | CASSLWLEGSPLHF | TGTGCCAGCAGCCTCTGGCTCGAGGGTTCACCCCTCCACTTT
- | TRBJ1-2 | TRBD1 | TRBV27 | CASSPRQGVGYGYTF | TGTGCCAGCAGTCCCCGACAGGGGGTAGGCTATGGCTACACCTTC
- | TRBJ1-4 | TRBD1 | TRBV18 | CASSPRTGAGNEKLFF | TGTGCCAGCTCACCACGGACAGGGGCTGGGAATGAAAAACTGTTTTTT
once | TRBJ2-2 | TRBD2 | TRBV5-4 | CASSSGTSGWNTGELFF | TGTGCCAGCAGCTCCGGGACTAGCGGGTGGAACACCGGGGAGCTGTTTTTT
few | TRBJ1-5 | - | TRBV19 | CASSMALHSNQPQHF | TGTGCCAGTAGTATGGCCCTTCACAGCAATCAGCCCCAGCATTTT
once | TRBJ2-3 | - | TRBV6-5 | CASSSNRHADTQYF | TGTGCCAGCAGTTCTAACAGGCACGCGGATACGCAGTATTTT
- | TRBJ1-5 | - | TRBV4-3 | CASSYRQGNQPQHF | TGCGCCAGCAGCTACCGACAGGGCAATCAGCCCCAGCATTTT
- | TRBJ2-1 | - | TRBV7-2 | CASSLPRDGSAGWPDEQFF | TGTGCCAGCAGCTTACCCCGGGATGGCTCTGCGGGGTGGCCAGATGAGCAGTTCTTC
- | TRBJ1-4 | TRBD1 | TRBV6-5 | CASRETGRHNEKLFF | TGTGCCAGCAGGGAGACAGGGCGACATAATGAAAAACTGTTTTTT
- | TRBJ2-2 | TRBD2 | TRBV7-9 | CASSLTTSGNTGELFF | TGTGCCAGCAGCTTAACAACTAGCGGTAACACCGGGGAGCTGTTTTTT
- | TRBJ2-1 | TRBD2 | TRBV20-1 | CSASGANPGGDEQFF | TGCAGTGCTAGTGGGGCTAACCCGGGAGGTGATGAGCAGTTCTTC
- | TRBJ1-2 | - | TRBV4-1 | CASSQEYSRGSYGYTF | TGCGCCAGCAGCCAAGAATATAGCCGGGGATCCTATGGCTACACCTTC
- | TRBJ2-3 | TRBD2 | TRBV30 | CAWSMGRLAGGRGDTQYF | TGTGCCTGGAGTATGGGGAGACTAGCGGGGGGCCGGGGAGATACGCAGTATTTT
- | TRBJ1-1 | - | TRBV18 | CASSPRDLNTEAFF | TGTGCCAGCTCACCGCGGGATTTGAACACTGAAGCTTTCTTT
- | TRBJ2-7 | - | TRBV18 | CASSPPGLTYEQYF | TGTGCCAGCTCACCACCGGGACTGACCTACGAGCAGTACTTC
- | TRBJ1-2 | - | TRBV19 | CASSTPQIYGYTF | TGTGCCAGTAGTACCCCACAGATCTATGGCTACACCTTC
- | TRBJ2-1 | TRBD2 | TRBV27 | CASSLSGRAYNEQFF | TGTGCCAGCAGCCTTAGCGGGAGGGCCTACAATGAGCAGTTCTTC
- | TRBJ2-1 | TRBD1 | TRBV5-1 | CASSLGTGGIYGNEQFF | TGCGCCAGCAGCTTGGGGACAGGGGGCATTTATGGCAATGAGCAGTTCTTC
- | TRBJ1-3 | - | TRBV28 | CASRAPKQARSGNTIYF | TGTGCCAGCAGGGCGCCCAAGCAGGCTCGCTCTGGAAACACCATATATTTT
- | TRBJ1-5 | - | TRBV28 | CASSLVGNQPQHF | TGTGCCAGCAGTTTAGTAGGCAATCAGCCCCAGCATTTT
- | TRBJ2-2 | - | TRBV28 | CASSFLRPTGELFF | TGTGCCAGCAGTTTTTTGCGGCCCACCGGGGAGCTGTTTTTT
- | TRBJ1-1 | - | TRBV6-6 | CASSYEEDGKAFF | TGTGCCAGCAGTTACGAGGAGGACGGAAAAGCTTTCTTT
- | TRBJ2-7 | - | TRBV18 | CASSPREPRRSEQYF | TGTGCCAGCTCACCGCGCGAACCTAGGAGGAGCGAGCAGTACTTC
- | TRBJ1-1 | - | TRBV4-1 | CASSQEVAMNTEAFF | TGCGCCAGCAGCCAAGAGGTAGCCATGAACACTGAAGCTTTCTTT
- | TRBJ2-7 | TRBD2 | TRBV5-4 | CASSLRRGVVYEQYF | TGTGCCAGCAGCTTGCGGCGGGGGGTAGTCTACGAGCAGTACTTC
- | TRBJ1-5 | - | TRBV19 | CASSMDSQNQPQHF | TGTGCCAGTAGTATGGACAGTCAAAATCAGCCCCAGCATTTT